These T cell receptor beta chains were read from a single sample in a study of T cells in localized non-small cell lung cancer. Produced via immunoSEQ multiplex PCR; TCRdb's table is partial and in-frame only. Of over a thousand clones listed, roughly 36% are singletons. The sequenced sample was lung tumor tissue, obtained before any cancer treatment. All receptors come from a woman aged 40-75 years with stage I lung adenocarcinoma. Each CDR3 is given with its conserved first and last residue. A D gene is named only where the DNA matches it firmly. Where a row states a size, it is once, few, many or the class of an expanded clone; other rows omit it.

size,D,V,J,CDR3,DNA
few,-,TRBV6-8,TRBJ1-1,CASWTLMNTEAFF,TGTGCCAGCTGGACGTTAATGAACACTGAAGCTTTCTTT
once,TRBD1,TRBV19,TRBJ1-6,CASSRTGTGAGSPLHF,TGTGCCAGTAGTCGTACCGGGACAGGGGCCGGCTCACCCCTCCACTTT
-,-,TRBV2,TRBJ2-7,CASLRGSGYEQYF,TGTGCCTCCCTACGTGGCTCCGGCTACGAGCAGTACTTC
medium-sized,TRBD1,TRBV11-3,TRBJ1-2,CASSLDGTGDRGYTF,TGTGCCAGCAGCTTGGACGGGACAGGTGATCGTGGCTACACCTTC
few,-,TRBV6-7,TRBJ2-3,CASSYSDTQYF,TGTGCCAGCAGTTACTCAGATACGCAGTATTTT
-,TRBD2,TRBV4-1,TRBJ2-3,CASSQPTSGAVYTQYF,TGCGCCAGCAGCCAACCCACTAGCGGGGCGGTGTATACGCAGTATTTT
once,-,TRBV19,TRBJ2-7,CATSAGVRYEQYF,TGTGCCACCTCGGCAGGGGTAAGGTACGAGCAGTACTTC
-,-,TRBV9,TRBJ2-1,CASSPTDLPGEQFF,TGTGCCAGCAGCCCCACGGACCTCCCCGGCGAGCAGTTCTTC
medium-sized,-,TRBV6-8,TRBJ2-5,CASRGEQETQYF,TGTGCCAGCAGAGGGGAACAAGAGACCCAGTACTTC
-,-,TRBV9,TRBJ2-3,CASSVGGVDTDTQYF,TGTGCCAGCAGCGTAGGAGGGGTGGACACAGATACGCAGTATTTT
-,-,TRBV12-2,TRBJ2-7,CASPGGRQGKRSYEQYF,TGTGCCAGTCCCGGGGGCCGACAGGGGAAGAGGTCCTACGAGCAGTACTTC
-,-,TRBV9,TRBJ1-1,CASSVGSGRGVSEAFF,TGTGCCAGCAGCGTAGGGAGTGGAAGGGGGGTTTCTGAAGCTTTCTTT
-,-,TRBV2,TRBJ1-1,CASSKGRRDKTEAFF,TGTGCCAGCAGTAAGGGGCGAAGGGATAAGACTGAAGCTTTCTTT
few,TRBD2,TRBV9,TRBJ2-1,CASSPREADEQFF,TGTGCCAGCAGTCCGCGGGAGGCCGATGAGCAGTTCTTC
few,TRBD2,TRBV28,TRBJ2-1,CASSLPPGLAELRSYNEQFF,TGTGCCAGCAGTTTGCCGCCGGGACTAGCGGAACTCAGGTCCTACAATGAGCAGTTCTTC
-,-,TRBV11-3,TRBJ2-3,CASSLGPTTSTDTQYF,TGTGCCAGCAGCTTGGGACCGACGACCAGCACAGATACGCAGTATTTT
once,-,TRBV15,TRBJ2-2,CATSRRDRNTGELFF,TGTGCCACCAGCAGGCGGGACAGGAACACCGGGGAGCTGTTTTTT
-,TRBD1,TRBV4-1,TRBJ1-4,CASSQDGRQGNEKLFF,TGCGCCAGCAGCCAAGATGGGCGACAGGGGAATGAAAAACTGTTTTTT
few,-,TRBV11-3,TRBJ2-2,CASRPTAANTGELFF,TGTGCCAGCAGACCGACGGCCGCGAACACCGGGGAGCTGTTTTTT
-,TRBD1,TRBV18,TRBJ2-5,CASSPIQGPRETQYF,TGTGCCAGCTCACCAATACAGGGGCCCCGAGAGACCCAGTACTTC
-,-,TRBV28,TRBJ1-3,CASSPARAGNTIYF,TGTGCCAGCAGCCCCGCCAGGGCAGGAAACACCATATATTTT
large,TRBD2,TRBV11-3,TRBJ2-7,CASSSTSGMSYEQYF,TGTGCCAGCAGCAGTACTAGCGGGATGTCCTACGAGCAGTACTTC
-,-,TRBV19,TRBJ1-2,CASSGTVNYGYTF,TGTGCCAGTAGTGGGACGGTTAACTATGGCTACACCTTC
few,TRBD1,TRBV11-3,TRBJ2-2,CASSHRTGSQGGELFF,TGTGCCAGCAGCCACCGGACAGGATCACAGGGCGGGGAGCTGTTTTTT
-,-,TRBV30,TRBJ1-5,CAFQGRDGNQPQHF,TGTGCCTTCCAAGGCCGGGACGGCAATCAGCCCCAGCATTTT